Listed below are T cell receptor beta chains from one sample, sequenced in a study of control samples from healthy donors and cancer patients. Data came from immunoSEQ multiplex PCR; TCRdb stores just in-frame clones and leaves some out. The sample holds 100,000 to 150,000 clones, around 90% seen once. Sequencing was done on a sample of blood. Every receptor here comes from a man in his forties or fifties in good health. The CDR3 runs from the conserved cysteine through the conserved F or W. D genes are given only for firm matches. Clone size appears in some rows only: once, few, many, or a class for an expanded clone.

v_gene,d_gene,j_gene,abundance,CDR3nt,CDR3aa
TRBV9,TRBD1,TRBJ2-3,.,TGTGCCAGCAGTGGCCCGGGACAGGGGGCAGGAGATACGCAGTATTTT,CASSGPGQGAGDTQYF
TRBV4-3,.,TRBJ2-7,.,TGCGCCAGCAGCCAAGAGGCCGGCGGGGGACAGGAAGCCTACGAGCAGTACTTC,CASSQEAGGGQEAYEQYF
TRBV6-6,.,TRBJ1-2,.,TGTGCCAGCAGCGACAGACGGAGGAGCTATGGCTACACCTTC,CASSDRRRSYGYTF
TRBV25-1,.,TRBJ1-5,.,TGTGCCAGCAGTGAATCAGAGGTGAGTCAGCCCCAGCATTTT,CASSESEVSQPQHF
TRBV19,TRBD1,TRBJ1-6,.,TGTGCCAGTAGTCCCCTATGGGACAGGGATTTATCACCCCTCCACTTT,CASSPLWDRDLSPLHF
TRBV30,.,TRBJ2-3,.,TGTGCCTGGGGTAGGGGGCGTCCCGGGGGTACGCAGTATTTT,CAWGRGRPGGTQYF
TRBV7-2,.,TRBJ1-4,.,TGTGCCAGCAGCGAGAAACAGGGAAATGAAAAACTGTTTTTT,CASSEKQGNEKLFF
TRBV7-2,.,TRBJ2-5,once,TGTGCCAGCAGCTTAGATTACGCAACGGAGACCCAGTACTTC,CASSLDYATETQYF
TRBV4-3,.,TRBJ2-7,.,TGCGCCAGCAGGGGGGGACTCTACGAGCAGTACTTC,CASRGGLYEQYF
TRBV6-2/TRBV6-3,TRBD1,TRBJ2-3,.,TGTGCCAGCAGTCCCTCGGGACAGGGCACAGATACGCAGTATTTT,CASSPSGQGTDTQYF
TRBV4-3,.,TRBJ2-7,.,TGCGCCAGCAGCCAAGATCGAGGACAAGGCTACGAGCAGTACTTC,CASSQDRGQGYEQYF
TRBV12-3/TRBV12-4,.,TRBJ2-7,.,TGTGCCAGCAGAGGTCTTAACAGCTACGAGCAGTACTTC,CASRGLNSYEQYF
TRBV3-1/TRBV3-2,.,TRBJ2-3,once,TGTGCCAGCAGCCAAGCGGGGATGAAACGCACAGATACGCAGTATTTT,CASSQAGMKRTDTQYF
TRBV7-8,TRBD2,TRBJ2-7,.,TGTGCCAGCAGCCGCCCCGGGAGCGGGGGCACCTACGAGCAGTACTTC,CASSRPGSGGTYEQYF
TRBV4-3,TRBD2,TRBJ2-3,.,TGCGCCAGCAGCCAGGCAACGGGGGGGCAGGATACGCAGTATTTT,CASSQATGGQDTQYF
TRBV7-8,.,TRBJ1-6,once,TGTGCCAGCAGCTTAGAACCCAGGCTAACCTCCTATAATTCACCCCTCCACTTT,CASSLEPRLTSYNSPLHF
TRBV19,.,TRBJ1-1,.,TGTGCCAGTAGTATAGCTGGGGTCCGCACTGAAGCTTTCTTT,CASSIAGVRTEAFF
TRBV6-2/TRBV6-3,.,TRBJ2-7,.,TGTGCCAGCAGTTACTCGAACAGTTTTCCCTACGAGCAGTACTTC,CASSYSNSFPYEQYF
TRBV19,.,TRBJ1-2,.,TGTGCCAGTAGTATTGGGTCGAAGACGCGAACTAACTATGGCTACACCTTC,CASSIGSKTRTNYGYTF
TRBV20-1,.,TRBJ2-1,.,TGCAGTGCTAGAGACCGCCGGGAGCAGTTCTTC,CSARDRREQFF
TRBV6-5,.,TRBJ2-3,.,TGTGCCAGCAGACTACAGGGTAGCACAGATACGCAGTATTTT,CASRLQGSTDTQYF
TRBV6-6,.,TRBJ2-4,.,TGTGCCAGCAGTCGACAGGAGGGGGGAAACATTCAGTACTTC,CASSRQEGGNIQYF
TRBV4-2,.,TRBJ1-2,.,TGTGCCAGCAGCCAAGGACGGATGGATGGCTACACCTTC,CASSQGRMDGYTF
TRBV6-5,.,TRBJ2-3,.,TGTGCCAGCAGTCCCGCTGGAGGAGCCACAGATACGCAGTATTTT,CASSPAGGATDTQYF
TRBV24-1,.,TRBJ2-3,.,TGTGCCACCAGTGATTGGGCGGCAGGGGCCATGGTGGATACGCAGTATTTT,CATSDWAAGAMVDTQYF
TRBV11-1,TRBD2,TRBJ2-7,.,TGTGCCAGCAGCTTAGTGACTAGCGGGCCCGGGGAGCAGTACTTC,CASSLVTSGPGEQYF
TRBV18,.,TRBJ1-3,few,TGTGCCAGCTCACGTGTGGGGGCCCTCTCTGGAAACACCATATATTTT,CASSRVGALSGNTIYF
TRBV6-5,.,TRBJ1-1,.,TGTGCCAGCAGTTACTCAGAAAACACTGAAGCTTTCTTT,CASSYSENTEAFF
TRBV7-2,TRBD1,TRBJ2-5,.,TGTGCCAGCAGCTTACTGGGACAGGGGGCCGGCGAGACCCAGTACTTC,CASSLLGQGAGETQYF
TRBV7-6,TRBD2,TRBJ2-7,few,TGTGCCAGCAGCCCCACGGGGGGGCTCCTCCACGAGCAGTACTTC,CASSPTGGLLHEQYF
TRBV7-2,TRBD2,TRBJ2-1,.,TGTGCCAGCAGCTTACAAGCGGGGGGTATAAATGAGCAGTTCTTC,CASSLQAGGINEQFF
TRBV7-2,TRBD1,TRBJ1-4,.,TGTGCCAGCAGCCCTAGGACAGGGGGGAGTGAAAAACTGTTTTTT,CASSPRTGGSEKLFF
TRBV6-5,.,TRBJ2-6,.,TGTGCCAGCAAGGTGTCTGGGGCCAACGTCCTGACTTTC,CASKVSGANVLTF
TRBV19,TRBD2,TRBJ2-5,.,TGTGCCAGTAGTCCATCCCCCCTTTTGGCGGGGGTTACTCAAGAGACCCAGTACTTC,CASSPSPLLAGVTQETQYF
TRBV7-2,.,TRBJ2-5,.,TGTGCCAGCAGCTTTAAGGTCAGCTCCCCCGACGGGGGAGAGACCCAGTACTTC,CASSFKVSSPDGGETQYF
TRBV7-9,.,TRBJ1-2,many,TGTGCCAGCAGGGGGAAGAACCTAGGCTACACCTTC,CASRGKNLGYTF
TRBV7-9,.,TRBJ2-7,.,TGTGCCAGCAGCCAGCAGGGTTACGAGCAGTACTTC,CASSQQGYEQYF
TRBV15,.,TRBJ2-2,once,TGTGCCACCAGCAGAGAGGTGGGCACCGGGGAGCTGTTTTTT,CATSREVGTGELFF
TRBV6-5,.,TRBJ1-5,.,TGTGCCAGCAGAAGGGACAACAATCAGCCCCAGCATTTT,CASRRDNNQPQHF
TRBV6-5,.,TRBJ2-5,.,TGTGCCAGCAGTTACTCCAGTCCCGAGACCCAGTACTTC,CASSYSSPETQYF
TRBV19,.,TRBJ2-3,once,TGTGCCAGTAGTATTCAGGGGCTCACAGATACGCAGTATTTT,CASSIQGLTDTQYF
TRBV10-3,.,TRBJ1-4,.,TGTGCCATCAGCCCAGGGCCGACTAATGAAAAACTGTTTTTT,CAISPGPTNEKLFF
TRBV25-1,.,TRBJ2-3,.,TGTGCCAGCAGATACACAGATACGCAGTATTTT,CASRYTDTQYF
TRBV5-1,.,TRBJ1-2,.,TGCGCCAGCAGCTTGGTGGCAGGGATAAGTAGCGGGCATGGCTACACCTTC,CASSLVAGISSGHGYTF
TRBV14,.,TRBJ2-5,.,TGTGCCAGCAGCCAAGGTTTGGGGCGGGCCCAGTACTTC,CASSQGLGRAQYF
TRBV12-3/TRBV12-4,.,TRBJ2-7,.,TGTGCCAGCAGTCCACCCGTTGCAGGAGCCTTGTACTTC,CASSPPVAGALYF
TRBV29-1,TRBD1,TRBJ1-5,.,TGCAGCGTCCGGGACAGTGGCAATCAGCCCCAGCATTTT,CSVRDSGNQPQHF
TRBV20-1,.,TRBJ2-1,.,TGCAGTGCTAGTCCCCAGCGGGTCCACAATGAGCAGTTCTTC,CSASPQRVHNEQFF
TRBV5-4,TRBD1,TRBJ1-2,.,TGTGCCAGCAGCTCCCCGACAGGGGGTGGTTATGGCTACACCTTC,CASSSPTGGGYGYTF
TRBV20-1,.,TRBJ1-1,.,TGCAGTGCTAGTCGGGCGAGTAACACTGAAGCTTTCTTT,CSASRASNTEAFF
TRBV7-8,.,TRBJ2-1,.,TGTGCCAGCAGCTTAGGGGAAAGTACGGGACAAGTCCATGAGCAGTTCTTC,CASSLGESTGQVHEQFF